This T cell receptor beta chain stems from a study of cytomegalovirus exposure and HLA in healthy donors. Study as a whole: Earlier findings included more than 95 million unique TCR beta sequences obtained from roughly 200 million T cells.

Worth noting for this clone: Its antigen is still unknown.

Study outcomes and limitations: The Asian-associated ancestry cluster reportedly had fewer N-insertions than the roughly 700-donor mean in a later analysis. It is likely that the observed cluster of highly shared sequence variants was a sequencing artifact.

Trimming stripped 3 bases from V and 2 bases from J, with 17 bases between. The germline gives CDR1 MDHEN, CDR2 SYDVKM. The CDR3 totals 16 residues. Vbeta (60) and Jbeta (13) primers were used in the PCR. Generated by immunoSEQ multiplex PCR, the TCRdb table keeps only in-frame clones and is missing some. Among some 120,000 clones listed, 70% to 80% were seen once. Nominal health characterized the donors when sampled, though unrecorded immune exposures were likely. Sequenced: PBMCs. V is TRBV28 and J is TRBJ2-7, with a possible D match to TRBD1 (6 bases). This receptor was identified in a woman between 18 and 29 years old in good health and CMV-seropositive. CDR3 sequence: CASSLGLGRGTYEQYF. In DNA, the CDR3 is TGTGCCAGCAGTTTGGGATTGGGTAGGGGGACCTACGAGCAGTACTTC.